Below, 22 T cell receptor beta chains from the same sample are listed, as sequenced in a study of shared clonotypes between healthy human individuals. Measured with immunoSEQ multiplex PCR; TCRdb has only the in-frame clones, and not every one. The data hold around 1,100,000 clones, with roughly 80% observed a single time. The sample comprised memory CD4+ T cells from PBMCs. Regarding subset: CD45RA-negative fraction. The receptors shown here come from a man younger than 30 in good health. Some clones in this sample may be carry-over from other donors' samples.

The V gene is TRBV27, the J gene TRBJ1-5; D is possibly TRBD1 (5 bases). The CDR3 is 14 amino acids. The germline gives CDR1 MNHEY, CDR2 SMNVEV (reference sequence). V was trimmed by 2 bases and J by 7 bases, leaving 12 bases between them. The DNA for the CDR3 is TGTGCCAGCAGTTTAAGGGGTTCGGGACAGCCCCAGCATTTT. It encodes CASSLRGSGQPQHF.

The J gene is TRBJ2-1, the V gene TRBV7-9, with 9 positions matching TRBD2. Germline trimming cut 5 bases from V and 8 bases from J; bases unmatched to any gene: 10. CDR1 and CDR2 from the germline V gene are SEHNR and FQNEAQ (reference sequence). The CDR3 consists of 15 residues. The CDR3 nucleotides are TGTGCCAGCAGCCCCAAGGGACTAGCTGGAGATGAGCAGTTCTTC. Translating it yields CASSPKGLAGDEQFF.

J is TRBJ1-5 and V is TRBV2; 10 positions match TRBD1. Germline assignment: CDR1 SNHLY and CDR2 FYNNEI. The CDR3 totals 14 residues. The V segment lost 4 bases and the J segment 5 bases; nucleotides outside the gene matches: 2. CDR3 protein: CASSVDRGHQPQHF. The CDR3 DNA reads as TGTGCCAGCAGTGTAGACAGGGGGCATCAGCCCCAGCATTTT.

This clone came up many times. V and J are TRBV4-1 and TRBJ2-1; 12 nucleotides match TRBD2. This CDR3 is 17 amino acids long. V shed 3 bases and J 10 bases; nucleotides not matched to a gene: 13. The germline gives CDR1 MGHRA, CDR2 YSYEKL. This CDR3 reads CASSHGGELAGGHEQFF. In nucleotides, the CDR3 is TGCGCCAGCAGCCATGGAGGCGAACTAGCGGGAGGACACGAGCAGTTCTTC.

To note about this clone: Different DNA sequences within this sample yield the same CDR3. The V and J genes are TRBV5-1 and TRBJ2-4; D is uncertain. CDR1 is SGHRS, CDR2 YFSETQ, per germline. The CDR3 is made up of 14 amino acids. Trimming removed 0 bases at V and 0 bases at J, with 4 bases between. The CDR3 DNA reads as TGCGCCAGCAGCTTGGATTCAGCCAAAAACATTCAGTACTTC. As protein: CASSLDSAKNIQYF. The variable domain in full, with the rest retrieved from reference TRBV5-1 and TRBJ2-4, is KAGVTQTPRYLIKTRGQQVTLSCSPISGHRSVSWYQQTPGQGLQFLFEYFSETQRNKGNFPGRFSGRQFSNSRSEMNVSTLELGDSALYLCASSLDSAKNIQYFGAGTRLSVL.

The chain joins TRBV19 to TRBJ2-7; D might be TRBD1 (5 bases). The germline V gene has CDR1 LNHDA and CDR2 SQIVND (reference sequence). Trimming stripped 5 bases from V and 2 bases from J, with 22 bases between. The CDR3 totals 17 residues. The CDR3 reads CASSQGSDPFVPYEQYF. The CDR3, as DNA: TGTGCCAGTAGTCAGGGTTCGGACCCCTTTGTACCCTACGAGCAGTACTTC.

This clone was seen just once. The J gene is TRBJ2-2, the V gene TRBV11-2, with TRBD2 identical over 7 bases. The CDR3 loop spans 16 amino acids. V dropped 2 bases and J dropped 6; count of bases not matched to a gene: 9. Germline V gives CDR1 SGHAT, CDR2 FQNNGV. The CDR3 loop is CASSLSRGRPSGELFF. CDR3 DNA sequence: TGTGCCAGCAGCTTATCGCGCGGGAGACCTTCCGGGGAGCTGTTTTTT.

This chain connects TRBV2 to TRBJ1-1; no clear D gene. The CDR3 has 18 residues. Germline loops: CDR1 SNHLY, CDR2 FYNNEI. Trimming pared 5 bases from V and 3 bases from J, leaving 25 bases between. This CDR3 reads CASSQHTDPSPVYTEAFF. CDR3 bases: TGTGCCAGCAGTCAACATACAGACCCCTCACCGGTCTACACTGAAGCTTTCTTT.

The chain links TRBV25-1 to TRBJ2-1; 8 bases fit TRBD2. The CDR3 runs 15 residues. V was clipped by 6 bases and J by 4 bases; unmatched bases: 8. Germline V gene lookup returns CDR1 MGHDK and CDR2 SYGVNS. This CDR3 is CASRDSGSRYNEQFF. CDR3 nucleotides: TGTGCCAGCAGGGACAGCGGGAGTCGGTACAATGAGCAGTTCTTC.

The chain employs TRBV28 and TRBJ1-4; D gene ambiguous. Trimming pared 1 base from V and 4 bases from J, leaving 10 bases between. The CDR3 covers 15 residues. Looked up from germline, CDR1 is MDHEN and CDR2 is SYDVKM. CDR3 sequence reads: CASSLSRRLNEKLFF. CDR3 coding DNA: TGTGCCAGCAGTTTATCGCGGCGGCTTAATGAAAAACTGTTTTTT.

This chain links TRBV7-2 with TRBJ1-3, with D unresolved. Per germline, CDR1 SGHTA and CDR2 FQGNSA. The CDR3 sequence is 13 residues long. Between the trimmed V and J ends, which lost 3 bases and 2 bases, there was a span of 5 bases. CDR3 nucleotide sequence: TGTGCCAGCAGCTTTGAACCTGGAAACACCATATATTTT. Protein sequence: CASSFEPGNTIYF.

The chain employs TRBV28 and TRBJ2-7; D not resolved. Trimming stripped 3 bases from V and 0 bases from J, with 9 bases between. There are 14 residues in the CDR3. Germline V gene lookup returns CDR1 MDHEN and CDR2 SYDVKM. The CDR3 loop is CASSFNGASYEQYF. Written as DNA, the CDR3 is TGTGCCAGCAGTTTTAACGGAGCCTCCTACGAGCAGTACTTC. The entire variable domain, with the rest obtained from reference TRBV28 and TRBJ2-7, is as follows: DVKVTQSSRYLVKRTGEKVFLECVQDMDHENMFWYRQDPGLGLRLIYFSYDVKMKEKGDIPEGYSVSREKKERFSLILESASTNQTSMYLCASSFNGASYEQYFGPGTRLTVT.

This sequence joins TRBV28 and TRBJ1-5; the D is unclear. This CDR3 comprises 13 residues. V lost 4 bases to trimming and J lost 5 bases, with 9 bases between them. Looked up from germline, CDR1 is MDHEN and CDR2 is SYDVKM. DNA for the CDR3: TGTGCCAGCAGTTCCCTCACATATCAGCCCCAGCATTTT. Translation: CASSSLTYQPQHF.

This clone has more than one count but fewer than ten. The J gene is TRBJ1-1, the V gene TRBV4-3; no clear D gene. The CDR3 length is 14 residues. V dropped 1 base and J dropped 7 bases, with 13 bases sitting between them. Looked up from germline, CDR1 is LGHNA and CDR2 is YSLEER. The CDR3 here is CASSQVADGDEAFF. Here the CDR3 DNA reads TGCGCCAGCAGCCAAGTCGCGGACGGCGATGAAGCTTTCTTT.

The chain has TRBV28 and TRBJ1-1; weak D call: TRBD1 (6 bases). V dropped 6 bases and J dropped 1 base, with 9 bases sitting between them. Looked up from germline, CDR1 is MDHEN and CDR2 is SYDVKM. CDR3 length: 13 residues. The CDR3 protein is CASRRRGNTEAFF. CDR3 nucleotide sequence: TGTGCCAGCAGACGCAGGGGGAACACTGAAGCTTTCTTT.

A few counts support this clone. The rearrangement joins TRBV5-1 to TRBJ2-2; TRBD2 matches at 11 bases. Trimming removed 4 bases from V and 8 bases from J; junction bases left unmatched: 13. Germline V lookup: CDR1 SGHRS, CDR2 YFSETQ. The CDR3 contains 17 residues. CDR3 coding DNA: TGCGCCAGCAGCCCTCCGTGGGGTACTAGCGGGAGTGGGGAGCTGTTTTTT. Encoded protein: CASSPPWGTSGSGELFF.

The chain couples TRBV25-1 to TRBJ2-5, with 8 nucleotides matching TRBD2. The ends lost 6 bases at V and 3 bases at J; junction bases unmatched: 6. CDR1 is MGHDK and CDR2 is SYGVNS in the germline V gene. The CDR3 covers 14 residues. CDR3 sequence: CASRSLAGKETQYF. The CDR3 region has the DNA TGTGCCAGCAGGAGCCTAGCGGGTAAAGAGACCCAGTACTTC.

The rearrangement joins TRBV27 to TRBJ2-7, with 7 bases fitting TRBD1. With 3 bases clipped from V and 12 bases from J, the junction kept 11 bases outside the gene matches. Germline V gives CDR1 MNHEY, CDR2 SMNVEV (reference sequence). The CDR3 contains 13 residues. In DNA, the CDR3 is TGTGCCAGCAGTTTCTCCTGGGACAGTAAGCCGTACTTC. Translation gives CASSFSWDSKPYF.

This clone was seen only a few times. The chain couples TRBV5-6 to TRBJ2-3; 8 bases agree with TRBD2. Germline V lookup: CDR1 SGHDT, CDR2 YYEEEE. The CDR3 length is 15 residues. J lost 4 bases, V lost 4 bases, and 8 bases had no gene match. The CDR3 loop is CASSGLAGSADTQYF. CDR3 in DNA: TGTGCCAGCAGCGGTTTAGCGGGATCGGCAGATACGCAGTATTTT. The full variable domain, in which reference TRBV5-6 and TRBJ2-3 provide the parts outside the CDR3, is DAGVTQSPTHLIKTRGQQVTLRCSPKSGHDTVSWYQQALGQGPQFIFQYYEEEERQRGNFPDRFSGHQFPNYSSELNVNALLLGDSALYLCASSGLAGSADTQYFGPGTRLTVL.

The chain combines TRBV10-3 with TRBJ1-4; D gene unclear. V was trimmed by 5 bases and J by 8 bases, leaving 12 bases between them. Germline V lookup: CDR1 ENHRY, CDR2 SYGVKD. The CDR3 is 13 residues long. CDR3 sequence: CAISSGLREKLFF. DNA for the CDR3: TGTGCCATCAGTTCGGGCCTGAGGGAAAAACTGTTTTTT.

J is TRBJ1-4 and V is TRBV15; no clear D gene. The CDR3 sequence is 14 residues long. The V end lost 0 bases, the J end lost 6 bases, and 8 bases lay between the germline ends. Germline CDR1 and CDR2: LNHNV and YYDKDF (reference sequence). The CDR3 sequence: CATSRDWGHEKLFF. The CDR3 DNA reads as TGTGCCACCAGCAGAGATTGGGGTCATGAAAAACTGTTTTTT.

This chain joins TRBV7-2 and TRBJ2-7; 9 bases map to TRBD1. Germline loops: CDR1 SGHTA, CDR2 FQGNSA. V dropped 5 bases and J dropped 1; count of bases not matched to a gene: 6. The CDR3 sequence is 15 residues long. The CDR3 reads CASSRTGQGSYEQYF. CDR3 in DNA: TGTGCCAGCAGCCGTACGGGACAGGGTTCCTACGAGCAGTACTTC. The variable domain in full, with the rest retrieved from reference TRBV7-2 and TRBJ2-7, is GAGVSQSPSNKVTEKGKDVELRCDPISGHTALYWYRQSLGQGLEFLIYFQGNSAPDKSGLPSDRFSAERTGGSVSTLTIQRTQQEDSAVYLCASSRTGQGSYEQYFGPGTRLTVT.